These 18 T cell receptor beta chains were all obtained from the same sample, sequenced in a study of OX40 agonist ivuxolimab in advanced cancers. Sequencing was performed with immunoSEQ multiplex PCR; in TCRdb, only in-frame clones are kept and a portion is missing. Of some 76,000 clones in the sample, around 85% were seen once. The sample was CD4+ or CD8+ T cells sorted from blood, taken in a trial of the OX40 agonist ivuxolimab. These receptor sequences come from an adult with an advanced solid tumor such as melanoma, head and neck, liver or kidney cancer.

The chain is built from TRBV7-3 and TRBJ2-1; 8 bases agree with TRBD2. Trimming removed 4 bases from V and 6 bases from J; junction bases left unmatched: 8. The CDR3 is made up of 15 amino acids. Per the germline V gene, CDR1 is SGHTA and CDR2 is FQGTGA. CDR3 sequence (DNA): TGTGCCAGCAGCTCAGAACTAGCGGCCCGCAATGAGCAGTTCTTC. It translates to CASSSELAARNEQFF.

V is TRBV27 and J is TRBJ2-1; no definite D call. CDR3 length: 14 residues. CDR1 and CDR2 from the germline V gene are MNHEY and SMNVEV (reference sequence). The V gene lost 3 bases and the J gene lost 6 bases, with 12 bases spanning the gap. CDR3 sequence (DNA): TGTGCCAGCAGTTTTACGCCGCCCGGCAATGAGCAGTTCTTC. Its protein product is CASSFTPPGNEQFF.

The V and J genes are TRBV30 and TRBJ2-5, with D perhaps TRBD1 (5 bases). This CDR3 has 14 amino acids. Germline CDR1 and CDR2: GTSNPN and SVGIG (reference sequence). Trimming stripped 3 bases from V and 5 bases from J, with 16 bases between. The CDR3 spells CAWSPLVAGETQYF. The CDR3 region has the DNA TGTGCCTGGAGCCCACTTGTCGCAGGGGAGACCCAGTACTTC.

The rearrangement joins TRBV6-1 to TRBJ1-3, with 7 bases aligning to TRBD1. The CDR3 runs 15 residues. Looked up from germline, CDR1 is MNHNS and CDR2 is SASEGT. V trimming: 8 bases; J trimming: 2 bases; junction bases outside the gene matches: 9. Here the CDR3 DNA reads TGTGCCAGCCAGAGAGACAGGGCAGCTGGAAACACCATATATTTT. This gives the protein CASQRDRAAGNTIYF.

The rearrangement joins TRBV7-2 to TRBJ2-7; the D gene could be TRBD1 or TRBD2 (5 bases each). Trimming removed 1 base from V and 4 bases from J, with 8 bases in between. Germline CDR1 reads SGHTA; CDR2 reads FQGNSA. The CDR3 contains 13 residues. CDR3 bases: TGTGCCAGCAGCTTAGGAGGGGAATACGAGCAGTACTTC. Its protein product is CASSLGGEYEQYF.

The DNA of the CDR3 is TGTGCCAGCAGCGCTGCCGGACAGCCGCGCAACATGGGGGAGCTGTTTTTT. The encoded protein is CASSAAGQPRNMGELFF. The chain is built from TRBV9 and TRBJ2-2, with D possibly TRBD1 on 6 matching bases. CDR3 length: 17 amino acids. Germline V gene lookup returns CDR1 SGDLS and CDR2 YYNGEE. Trimming took off 3 bases at V and 8 bases at J, with 23 bases between the two ends. The full variable domain, its missing parts supplied by reference TRBV9 and TRBJ2-2, is DSGVTQTPKHLITATGQRVTLRCSPRSGDLSVYWYQQSLDQGLQFLIQYYNGEERAKGNILERFSAQQFPDLHSELNLSSLELGDSALYFCASSAAGQPRNMGELFFGEGSRLTVL.

This clone was counted a few times. This chain connects TRBV2 to TRBJ2-7, with D perhaps TRBD2 (5 bases). The germline V gene has CDR1 SNHLY and CDR2 FYNNEI. V was shortened by 8 bases and J by 0 bases, with 11 bases between the two germline ends. The CDR3 consists of 13 residues. The CDR3 protein is CASGRTGSYEQYF. For the CDR3, the DNA is TGTGCCAGCGGCCGGACTGGCTCCTACGAGCAGTACTTC.

V is TRBV7-9 and J is TRBJ2-5; D perhaps matches TRBD2 (5 bases). Trimming took 3 bases from V and 5 from J, leaving 13 bases between them. CDR1 and CDR2 from the germline V gene are SEHNR and FQNEAQ (reference sequence). This CDR3 contains 14 residues. The DNA for the CDR3 is TGTGCCAGCAGCTTTCTGGACTTAGCGGAGACCCAGTACTTC. Protein product: CASSFLDLAETQYF.

This clone came up a few times. The chain has TRBV7-6 and TRBJ2-3; the D gene could be TRBD1 or TRBD2 (5 bases each). This CDR3 is 15 amino acids long. Between the trimmed V and J ends, which lost 4 bases and 2 bases, there was a span of 13 bases. Per the germline V gene, CDR1 is SGHVS and CDR2 is FNYEAQ. In DNA form, the CDR3 reads TGTGCCAGCAGCTCCCTGTTGGGGGACACAGATACGCAGTATTTT. It encodes CASSSLLGDTDTQYF.

The rearrangement uses TRBV19 and TRBJ2-4; 7 nucleotides match TRBD2. This CDR3 contains 13 residues. V trimming: 3 bases; J trimming: 7 bases; junction bases outside the gene matches: 3. Germline CDR1 LNHDA, CDR2 SQIVND (reference sequence). CDR3 nucleotides: TGTGCCAGTAGTATTTTGGGGGGGAACATTCAGTACTTC. This codes for CASSILGGNIQYF.

The chain employs TRBV28 and TRBJ2-1; possibly TRBD1 for D (6 bases). The CDR3 has 17 amino acids. Between the trimmed V and J ends, which lost 5 bases and 6 bases, there was a span of 23 bases. The germline CDR1 and CDR2 sequences are MDHEN and SYDVKM. The CDR3 DNA reads as TGTGCCAGCAGTCCCTTCTCCCAAGGCAGGGGTTTCAATGAGCAGTTCTTC. Its protein product is CASSPFSQGRGFNEQFF.

On this clone: The same CDR3 is also encoded by other DNA sequences in this sample. CDR3 protein: CASSILLGQGDTEAFF. CDR3 DNA sequence: TGTGCCAGTAGTATCCTCCTAGGGCAGGGCGACACTGAAGCTTTCTTT. V is TRBV19 and J is TRBJ1-1; TRBD1 might be the D (5 bases). Deletions cut 3 bases from V and 3 bases from J, with 17 bases between. The CDR3 runs 16 residues. In germline, CDR1 is LNHDA, CDR2 SQIVND (reference sequence).

The chain carries TRBV28 and TRBJ1-5; TRBD1 matches at 8 bases. Germline CDR1 reads MDHEN; CDR2 reads SYDVKM. The CDR3 is made up of 16 amino acids. V shed 6 bases, J shed 3 bases, and the junction held 10 bases outside the gene matches. CDR3 region: CASRTPGTGHNQPQHF. DNA of the CDR3: TGTGCCAGCAGGACCCCCGGGACAGGTCACAATCAGCCCCAGCATTTT.

The chain links TRBV7-9 to TRBJ1-1; D unclear. The CDR3 runs 13 residues. Per the germline V gene, CDR1 is SEHNR and CDR2 is FQNEAQ (reference sequence). V lost 5 bases to trimming and J lost 1 base, with 8 bases between them. CDR3 residues: CASSLTENTEAFF. Here the CDR3 DNA reads TGTGCCAGCAGCCTGACCGAGAACACTGAAGCTTTCTTT.

This chain links TRBV4-2 with TRBJ2-1; 12 nucleotides agree with TRBD2. V shed 1 base and J 12 bases; nucleotides not matched to a gene: 16. This CDR3 has 18 amino acids. Germline V gene data show CDR1 as LGHNA and CDR2 as YNFKEQ. CDR3 protein: CASSQGGPGLAGGPGQFF. In DNA, the CDR3 is TGTGCCAGCAGCCAAGGAGGGCCGGGTCTAGCGGGAGGGCCGGGGCAGTTCTTC.

V is TRBV7-8 and J is TRBJ2-5, with 7 bases identical to TRBD2. This CDR3 contains 13 residues. The trim removed 5 bases at V and 5 bases at J, leaving 5 bases unmatched. CDR1 and CDR2 from the germline V gene are SGHVS and FQNEAQ. This chain's CDR3 is CASSRGRGETQYF. The CDR3 DNA reads TGTGCCAGCAGCCGCGGGAGAGGGGAGACCCAGTACTTC.

The chain links TRBV28 to TRBJ1-3; perhaps TRBD1 as D (6 bases). This CDR3 contains 17 residues. Germline CDR1 MDHEN, CDR2 SYDVKM. V was trimmed by 8 bases and J by 2 bases, leaving 22 bases between them. The CDR3 sequence is CASLTTSVGDTGNTIYF. The DNA for the CDR3 is TGTGCCAGCCTCACCACATCTGTAGGGGACACTGGAAACACCATATATTTT.

The chain recombines TRBV7-9 with TRBJ2-5; 7 nucleotides agree with TRBD1. The CDR3 has 15 amino acids. Germline V gene sequence: CDR1 SEHNR, CDR2 FQNEAQ (reference sequence). The V segment lost 3 bases and the J segment 9 bases; nucleotides outside the gene matches: 13. The CDR3 sequence: CASSFQTGSRQAQYF. In nucleotides, the CDR3 is TGTGCCAGCAGCTTCCAGACAGGGTCCCGGCAGGCCCAGTACTTC.